This T cell receptor (beta chain) was retrieved from a study of response to subunit inactivated influenza vaccine. Regarding the study as a whole: The authors put forward the suggestion that each seasonal influenza vaccination may bring in only a limited number of new T cells.

Each CDR3 protein gets one entry after TCRdb re-called the RT-PCR reads with MiXCR. Among 710,000 or so distinct CDR3 sequences listed, around 16% were seen once. This clonotype was seen more than once but under ten times. Its antigen is not known. The CDR3 spans 13 residues. The germline CDR1 and CDR2 sequences are MDHEN and SYDVKM. The V and J ends lost 6 bases and 2 bases respectively, with 11 bases between them. V is TRBV28 and J is TRBJ2-7, with D maybe TRBD1 (6 bases). The sequencing used PBMCs from blood, collected 11 to 12 days after vaccination. The sequence was obtained from a man in his fifties or sixties who received an inactivated influenza vaccine. This CDR3 reads CASRYREPYEQYF. The CDR3 coding sequence is TGTGCCAGCAGATACAGGGAACCCTACGAGCAGTACTTC.